This T cell receptor beta chain was observed in a study of OX40 agonist ivuxolimab in advanced cancers. At the level of the study: Under the entry rules, prior anti-PD-1, anti-PD-L1 or anti-CTLA-4 therapy was allowed, and about 40% had some. Partial responses, seen in three patients, involved one hepatocellular carcinoma and two cutaneous melanomas.

Concerning this clone itself: The antigen remains unidentified.

Study-wide findings and caveats: Expanded clones were, on average, more numerous among CD8+ T cells than CD4+.

Here immunoSEQ multiplex PCR was the method, and the copy in TCRdb shows in-frame clones only, minus some. The table includes 68,000 or so clones, approximately 89% detected once. The sample consisted of CD4+ or CD8+ T cells sorted from blood, taken in a trial of the OX40 agonist ivuxolimab. The origin of this receptor is an adult with an advanced solid tumor such as melanoma, head and neck, liver or kidney cancer.

The CDR3 DNA reads TGCGCCAGCAGCCTTGAATCCGGGACAGGGATATCGTACGAGCAGTACTTC. It codes for CASSLESGTGISYEQYF. The chain joins TRBV4-1 to TRBJ2-5; 9 positions match TRBD1. Near its end, the DNA agrees better with TRBJ2-7, so the J call may be wrong. Germline lookup yields CDR1 MGHRA and CDR2 YSYEKL. The CDR3 is 17 amino acids.